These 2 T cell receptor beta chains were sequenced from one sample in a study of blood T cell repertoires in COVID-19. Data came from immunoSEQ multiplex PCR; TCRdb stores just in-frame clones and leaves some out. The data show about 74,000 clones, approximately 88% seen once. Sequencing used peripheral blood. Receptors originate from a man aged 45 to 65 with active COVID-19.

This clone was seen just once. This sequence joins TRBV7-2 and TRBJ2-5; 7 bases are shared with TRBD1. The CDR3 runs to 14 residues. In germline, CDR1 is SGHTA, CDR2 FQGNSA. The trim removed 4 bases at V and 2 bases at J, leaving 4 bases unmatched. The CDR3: CASSSGQLQETQYF. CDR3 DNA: TGTGCCAGCAGCTCGGGACAGCTTCAAGAGACCCAGTACTTC.

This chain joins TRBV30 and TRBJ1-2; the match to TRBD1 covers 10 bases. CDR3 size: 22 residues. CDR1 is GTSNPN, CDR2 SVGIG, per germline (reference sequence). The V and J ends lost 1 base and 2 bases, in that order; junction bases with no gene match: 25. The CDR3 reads CAWSDSTGGFVIRGSGNYGYTF. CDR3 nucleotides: TGTGCCTGGAGTGATTCGACAGGGGGCTTCGTGATTCGTGGGTCCGGAAACTATGGCTACACCTTC.